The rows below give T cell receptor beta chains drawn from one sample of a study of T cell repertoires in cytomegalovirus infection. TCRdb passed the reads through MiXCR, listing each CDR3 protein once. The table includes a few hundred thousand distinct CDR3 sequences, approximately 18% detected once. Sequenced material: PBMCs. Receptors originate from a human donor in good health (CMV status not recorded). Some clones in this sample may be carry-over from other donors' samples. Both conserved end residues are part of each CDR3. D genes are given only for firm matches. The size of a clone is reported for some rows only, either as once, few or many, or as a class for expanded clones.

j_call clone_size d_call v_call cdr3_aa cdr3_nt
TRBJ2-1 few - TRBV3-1 CASSQGYSRNEQFF TGTGCCAGCAGCCAAGGGTACAGTCGGAATGAGCAGTTCTTC
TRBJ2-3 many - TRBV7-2 CASRNSVGDTQYF TGTGCCAGCAGAAACTCAGTGGGAGATACGCAGTATTTT
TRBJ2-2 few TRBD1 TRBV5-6 CASSPVGGPVQTGELFF TGTGCCAGCAGCCCGGTAGGGGGCCCAGTTCAGACCGGGGAGCTGTTTTTT
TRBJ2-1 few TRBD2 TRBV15 CATSSEYSGGINEQFF TGTGCCACCAGCTCTGAGTATAGCGGGGGGATTAATGAGCAGTTCTTC
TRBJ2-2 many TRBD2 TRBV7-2 CASSLASGRSGELFF TGTGCCAGCAGCTTAGCTAGCGGGAGATCCGGGGAGCTGTTTTTT
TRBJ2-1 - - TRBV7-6 CASSLMWPGNEQFF TGTGCCAGCAGCTTAATGTGGCCGGGCAATGAGCAGTTCTTC
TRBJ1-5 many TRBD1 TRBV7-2 CASSPPGQGFQPQHF TGTGCCAGCAGCCCCCCGGGACAGGGATTCCAGCCCCAGCATTTT
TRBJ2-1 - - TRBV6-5 CASSYGTHNEQFF TGTGCCAGCAGTTACGGGACTCACAATGAGCAGTTCTTC
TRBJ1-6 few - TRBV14 CASSQVAERGYYNSPLHF TGTGCCAGCAGCCAAGTAGCGGAAAGAGGATACTATAATTCACCCCTCCACTTT
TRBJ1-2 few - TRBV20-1 CSARDFREDGYTF TGCAGTGCTAGAGATTTCAGGGAAGATGGCTACACCTTC
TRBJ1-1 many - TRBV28 CASRELNTEAFF TGTGCCAGCCGGGAGTTGAACACTGAAGCTTTCTTT
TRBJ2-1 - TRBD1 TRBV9 CASSGGTGEGNEQFF TGTGCCAGCAGCGGAGGGACAGGGGAGGGCAATGAGCAGTTCTTC
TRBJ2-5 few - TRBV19 CASSSGRIFQETQYF TGTGCCAGTAGTTCGGGCAGGATTTTCCAAGAGACCCAGTACTTC
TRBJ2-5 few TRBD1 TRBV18 CASSAQGALETQYF TGTGCCAGCTCAGCGCAGGGGGCGCTGGAGACCCAGTACTTC
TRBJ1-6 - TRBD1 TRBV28 CASSFPDRAQLSPLHF TGTGCCAGCAGTTTTCCGGACAGGGCCCAACTTTCACCCCTCCACTTT
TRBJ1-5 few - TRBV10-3 CAISSPNQPQHF TGTGCCATCAGTTCCCCCAATCAGCCCCAGCATTTT
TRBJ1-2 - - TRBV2 CASSGRVGVDGYTF TGTGCCAGCAGTGGGAGGGTGGGGGTCGATGGCTACACCTTC
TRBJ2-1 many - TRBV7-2 CASSLGLVTANEQFF TGTGCCAGCAGCTTAGGACTAGTTACGGCCAATGAGCAGTTCTTC
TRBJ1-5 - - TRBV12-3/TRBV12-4 CASSIGPQGSNQPQHF TGTGCCAGCAGCATCGGACCGCAGGGAAGCAATCAGCCCCAGCATTTT
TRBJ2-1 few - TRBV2 CASTQGSSYNEQFF TGTGCCAGCACTCAGGGAAGCTCCTACAATGAGCAGTTCTTC
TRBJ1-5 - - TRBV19 CASSLTSAHSNQPQHF TGTGCCAGTAGTCTGACATCCGCTCATAGCAATCAGCCCCAGCATTTT
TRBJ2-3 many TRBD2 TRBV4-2 CASSQDLAGGRTQYF TGTGCCAGCAGCCAAGATCTAGCGGGGGGACGCACGCAGTATTTT
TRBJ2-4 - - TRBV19 CASAEWGRAKNIQYF TGTGCCAGTGCCGAATGGGGGAGGGCCAAAAACATTCAGTACTTC
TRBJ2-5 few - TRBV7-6 CASSLVRGRETQYF TGTGCCAGCAGCTTAGTGAGGGGTAGAGAGACCCAGTACTTC
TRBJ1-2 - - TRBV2 CASSESLGSQGYTF TGTGCCAGCAGTGAGAGTTTGGGGTCACAGGGCTACACCTTC
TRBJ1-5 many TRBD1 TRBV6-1 CASSEWTGGAYGQPQHF TGTGCCAGCAGTGAATGGACAGGGGGCGCTTATGGTCAGCCCCAGCATTTT
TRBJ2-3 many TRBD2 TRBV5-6 CASSWRVKLAGDGTDTQYF TGTGCCAGCAGTTGGAGGGTAAAACTAGCGGGAGACGGCACAGATACGCAGTATTTT
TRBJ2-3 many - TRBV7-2 CASSFRLEDTQYF TGTGCCAGCAGCTTCCGCTTAGAAGATACGCAGTATTTT
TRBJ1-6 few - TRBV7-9 CASSLSTNNSPLHF TGTGCCAGCAGCTTGTCCACCAACAATTCACCCCTCCACTTT
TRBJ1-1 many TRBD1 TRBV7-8 CASSPDRRNTEAFF TGTGCCAGCAGCCCGGACAGGCGAAACACTGAAGCTTTCTTT
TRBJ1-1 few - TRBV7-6 CASSSNRGMNTEAFF TGTGCCAGCAGCTCAAATCGGGGCATGAACACTGAAGCTTTCTTT
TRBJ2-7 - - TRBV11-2 CASSLLSGLVYEQYF TGTGCCAGCAGCTTATTGTCAGGTTTAGTGTACGAGCAGTACTTC
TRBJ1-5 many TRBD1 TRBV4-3 CASSQEAGQGRPQHF TGCGCCAGCAGCCAAGAAGCGGGACAGGGACGGCCCCAGCATTTT
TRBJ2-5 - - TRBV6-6 CASSYSRLARETQYF TGTGCCAGCAGTTACTCGCGGCTAGCGAGAGAGACCCAGTACTTC
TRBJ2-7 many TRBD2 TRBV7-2 CASSLDPSGAYEQYF TGTGCCAGCAGCTTAGATCCTAGCGGGGCCTACGAGCAGTACTTC
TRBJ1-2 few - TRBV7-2 CASVDLDYGYTF TGTGCCAGCGTCGACCTAGACTATGGCTACACCTTC
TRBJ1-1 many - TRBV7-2 CASSPQLQRNTEAFF TGTGCCAGCAGCCCCCAACTCCAACGGAACACTGAAGCTTTCTTT
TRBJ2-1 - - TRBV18 CASSPGEAPYNEQFF TGTGCCAGCTCACCAGGGGAGGCCCCGTACAATGAGCAGTTCTTC
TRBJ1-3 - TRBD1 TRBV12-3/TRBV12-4 CASSRDRRDTIYF TGTGCCAGCAGTCGGGACAGGCGGGACACCATATATTTT
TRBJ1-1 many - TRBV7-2 CASSLATGLRRAFF TGTGCCAGCAGCTTAGCGACGGGGTTGCGTAGAGCTTTCTTT
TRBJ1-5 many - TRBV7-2 CASSFDHQRHQPQHF TGTGCCAGCAGCTTCGATCATCAGCGTCATCAGCCCCAGCATTTT
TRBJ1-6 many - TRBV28 CASSLRVPRSSYNSPLHF TGTGCCAGCAGTTTGCGAGTTCCTAGGAGCTCCTATAATTCACCCCTCCACTTT
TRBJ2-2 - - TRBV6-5 CASRRDLTGELFF TGTGCCAGCCGCCGGGATCTTACCGGGGAGCTGTTTTTT
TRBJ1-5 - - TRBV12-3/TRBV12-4 CASSFWGNQPQHF TGTGCCAGCAGTTTTTGGGGAAATCAGCCCCAGCATTTT
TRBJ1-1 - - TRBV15 CATSFSLGNTEAFF TGTGCCACCAGCTTCTCCCTAGGGAACACTGAAGCTTTCTTT
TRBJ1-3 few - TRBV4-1 CASSQDYGRALSGNTIYF TGCGCCAGCAGCCAAGATTACGGAAGGGCCCTCTCTGGAAACACCATATATTTT
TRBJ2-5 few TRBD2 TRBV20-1 CSAVTSGAELETQYF TGCAGTGCTGTCACTAGCGGGGCTGAACTAGAGACCCAGTACTTC
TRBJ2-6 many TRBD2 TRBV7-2 CASSLGLASDVLTF TGTGCCAGCAGCTTGGGACTAGCGAGTGACGTCCTGACTTTC
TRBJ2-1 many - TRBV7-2 CASSQYRGEQFF TGTGCCAGCAGCCAATATCGGGGAGAGCAGTTCTTC
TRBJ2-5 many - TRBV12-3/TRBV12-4 CASSGTRGETQYF TGTGCCAGCAGTGGGACGAGGGGAGAGACCCAGTACTTC
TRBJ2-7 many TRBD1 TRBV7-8 CASSQGQYEQYF TGTGCCAGCAGCCAGGGACAGTACGAGCAGTACTTC